This TCR beta chain was observed in a study of T cells in Graves' hyperthyroidism and ophthalmopathy. The V end lost 1 base, the J end lost 4 bases, and 7 bases lay between the germline ends. The CDR3 is 13 residues long. The V gene's germline CDR1 is SNHLY and CDR2 FYNNEI. RNA transcripts provided the source from which TCR beta CDR3 regions were amplified. TCR CDR3 underwent first-round RT-PCR with the HTBI primer set. TCRdb ran MiXCR on the multiplex PCR reads and lists one entry per CDR3 protein. Among 600,000 or so distinct CDR3 sequences, 35% to 55% were seen once, and the ten largest hold 8% to 8.5%. This clonotype was detected ten times or more. The antigen is unknown. Study-level results: The model identified upcoming ophthalmopathy a median approximately 6.5 months ahead of onset.

V is TRBV2 and J is TRBJ1-2; D gene ambiguous. The sequencing sample was made of peripheral blood or thyroid tissue (not recorded which). The TCR comes from a woman aged 18 to 35 with Graves' hyperthyroidism. DNA for the CDR3: TGTGCCAGCAGTGAAGAGGGTGGCTATGGCTACACCTTC. It yields the protein CASSEEGGYGYTF.